A single T cell receptor beta chain is shown here with its context. Its antigen is currently unknown. TCRdb ran MiXCR on the 5' RACE reads and lists one entry per CDR3 protein. The sample has 500,000 to 650,000 distinct CDR3 sequences; less than 25% are singletons. This sample stems from a study of T-cell memory formation after mild COVID-19. Study findings and constraints: CD4/CD8 balance characterized clones contracting day 15 to 85, and CD4+ skew characterized later expanders.

The V end was cut by 6 bases, the J end by 2 bases, with 11 bases between. CDR3 length equals 14 residues. This clonotype was sampled from an adult woman who had mild COVID-19 (a few samples of this study predate the infection). Cell type and time point are not known. The rearrangement joins TRBV12-3 or TRBV12-4 to TRBJ2-1; a weak D match, TRBD1 (5 bases). Sequencing was done on a sample of PBMCs or a T cell subset sorted from them (not recorded which). This chain's CDR3 is CASSTARAYNEQFF. In DNA form, the CDR3 reads TGTGCCAGCAGCACCGCCAGGGCCTACAATGAGCAGTTCTTC.